The rows below give T cell receptor beta chains drawn from one sample of a study of beta chain features in type 1 diabetes. TCRdb's copy holds only in-frame clones and misses some; the assay was immunoSEQ multiplex PCR. The table lists more than 20,000 clones, almost 70% of them singletons. Sequences were obtained from Tregs from blood. These receptors came from a middle-aged woman in good health. The CDR3 runs from the conserved cysteine through the conserved F or W. D genes are given only for firm matches. Size is omitted from some rows. Given values are once, few, many or a class for expanded clones.

j_gene | v_gene | d_gene | abundance | CDR3nt | CDR3aa
TRBJ2-1 | TRBV9 | . | . | TGTGCCAGCAGCCCCCCGGGGAGGTGGGGATCTAGTGAGCAGTTCTTC | CASSPPGRWGSSEQFF
TRBJ1-5 | TRBV6-6 | . | few | TGTGCCAGCAGTACCCCAGGGGAGACACGGCCCCAGCATTTT | CASSTPGETRPQHF
TRBJ1-1 | TRBV7-2 | . | . | TGTGCCAGCAGCTTAGAAGGTCCCAGGTTGAACACTGAAGCTTTCTTT | CASSLEGPRLNTEAFF
TRBJ2-2 | TRBV1 | . | . | TGCACCAGCAGCCAAGATAGACCCGCCGGACTTGGAGGGAACGGGGAGCTGTTTTTT | CTSSQDRPAGLGGNGELFF
TRBJ1-2 | TRBV18 | TRBD1 | . | TGTGCCAGCTCACCTGGACAGGACCGGGGCTACACCTTC | CASSPGQDRGYTF
TRBJ2-1 | TRBV19 | TRBD2 | once | TGTGCCAGTAGTATGGGACTAGCCTCTGGGCAGTTCTTC | CASSMGLASGQFF
TRBJ2-2 | TRBV4-3 | . | . | TGCGCCAGCAGCCAAGCGGGACTCTTAGGCGGCACCGGGGAGCTGTTTTTT | CASSQAGLLGGTGELFF
TRBJ1-1 | TRBV5-1 | . | . | TGCGCCAGCAGCCGGCAGGGAACTGAAGCTTTCTTT | CASSRQGTEAFF
TRBJ2-3 | TRBV9 | . | . | TGTGCCAGCAGCGTAGGTTGGCTAGCCACAGATACGCAGTATTTT | CASSVGWLATDTQYF
TRBJ2-1 | TRBV7-2 | TRBD1 | . | TGTGCCAGCAGCTTAGTCTTGACAGGGACCTACAATGAGCAGTTCTTC | CASSLVLTGTYNEQFF